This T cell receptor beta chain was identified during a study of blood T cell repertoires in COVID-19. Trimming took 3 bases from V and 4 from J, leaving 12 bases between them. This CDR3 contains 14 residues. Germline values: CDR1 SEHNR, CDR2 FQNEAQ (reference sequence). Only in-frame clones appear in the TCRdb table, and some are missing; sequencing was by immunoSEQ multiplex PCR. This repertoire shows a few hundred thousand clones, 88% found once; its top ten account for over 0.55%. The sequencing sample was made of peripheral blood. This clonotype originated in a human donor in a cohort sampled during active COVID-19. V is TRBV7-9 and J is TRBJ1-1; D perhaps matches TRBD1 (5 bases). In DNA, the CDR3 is TGTGCCAGCAGCTTTTCGGGGGGAGGCACTGAAGCTTTCTTT. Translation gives CASSFSGGGTEAFF.